The TCR beta chain under discussion was sequenced for a study of CD8 T cells in ankylosing spondylitis. Study results and limitations: Seemingly characteristic of ankylosing spondylitis blood was a TCR beta motif consisting of 7 or 8 highly homologous variants. A subset of motif variants has previously been described in the synovial fluid and blood of reactive arthritis. Disease-associated clones were CD8+ and fairly uncommon in peripheral blood. The study looked at matched synovial fluid samples from ankylosing spondylitis patients. Disease-linked clones were reported to be significantly enriched there.

From germline, CDR1 is MNHEY and CDR2 SMNVEV (reference sequence). Unmatched junction bases numbered 6, after V lost 6 bases and J lost 4 bases. The CDR3 runs to 14 residues. For TCR beta, libraries came from quantitative 5'-RACE with molecular barcodes. Using its own MiXCR run on the 5' RACE reads, TCRdb lists one record per CDR3 protein. The table lists approximately 540,000 distinct CDR3 sequences, 12% of them singletons. This clonotype was seen only a few times. Its matching antigen is unknown. Input material: blood, either unsorted or a sorted T cell fraction (not recorded which). The chain links TRBV27 to TRBJ1-5; 7 bases are a match to TRBD1. The clonotype originates from a male donor with ankylosing spondylitis. The CDR3 DNA is TGTGCCAGCAGACCACAGGGGAGTAATCAGCCCCAGCATTTT. Protein: CASRPQGSNQPQHF.